This record covers a single T cell receptor beta chain. Its target is not known. This entry belongs to a study of T cell responses to AZD1222 COVID-19 vaccine. Here immunoSEQ multiplex PCR was the method, and the copy in TCRdb shows in-frame clones only, minus some. The sample carries approximately 270,000 clones, 94% recorded once. The CDR3 length is 11 residues. With 10 bases clipped from V and 8 bases from J, the junction kept 4 bases outside the gene matches. Germline V gene data show CDR1 as KGHDR and CDR2 as SFDVKD. General study findings and limits: With dominance at 160-218 and 743-854, vaccine-associated CD4 TCRs spanned spike.

Pooled together were second doses at about 4 or about 12 weeks. The rearrangement joins TRBV24-1 to TRBJ2-1; TRBD2 aligns across 7 bases. This TCR was sampled from an adult who received the AZD1222 COVID-19 vaccine. This specimen was peripheral blood, taken 28 days after the second AZD1222 dose. CDR3 sequence: CATASGDEQFF. The CDR3 DNA reads TGTGCCACAGCGAGCGGGGATGAGCAGTTCTTC.